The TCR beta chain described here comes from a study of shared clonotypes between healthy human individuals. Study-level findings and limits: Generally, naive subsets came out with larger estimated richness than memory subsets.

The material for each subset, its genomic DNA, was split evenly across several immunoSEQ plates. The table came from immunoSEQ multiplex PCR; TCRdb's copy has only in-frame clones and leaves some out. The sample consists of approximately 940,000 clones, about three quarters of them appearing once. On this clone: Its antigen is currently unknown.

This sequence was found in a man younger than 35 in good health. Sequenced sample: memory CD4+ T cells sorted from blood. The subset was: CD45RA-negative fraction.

The CDR3 loop is CASSVTGGGYTF. The CDR3 region has the DNA TGTGCCAGCAGCGTCACAGGGGGTGGCTACACCTTC. The chain is built from TRBV6-6 and TRBJ1-2; 8 bases are a match to TRBD1. Germline V gene sequence: CDR1 MNHNY, CDR2 SVGAGI (reference sequence). J lost 7 bases, V lost 6 bases, and 4 bases had no gene match. This CDR3 is built from 12 residues.